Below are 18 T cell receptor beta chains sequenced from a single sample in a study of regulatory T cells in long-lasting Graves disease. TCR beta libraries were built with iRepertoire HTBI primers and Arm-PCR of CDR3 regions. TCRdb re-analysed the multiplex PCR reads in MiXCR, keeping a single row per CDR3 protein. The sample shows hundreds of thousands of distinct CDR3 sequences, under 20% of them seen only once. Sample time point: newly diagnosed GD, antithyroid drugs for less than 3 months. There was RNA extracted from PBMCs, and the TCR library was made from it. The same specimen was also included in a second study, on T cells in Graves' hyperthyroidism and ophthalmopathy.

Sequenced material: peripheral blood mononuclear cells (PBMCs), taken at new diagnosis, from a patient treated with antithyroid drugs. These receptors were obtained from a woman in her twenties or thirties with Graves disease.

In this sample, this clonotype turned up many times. CDR3 region: CASSPDVHYGYTF. CDR3 nucleotides: TGCGCCAGCAGCCCGGACGTACACTATGGCTACACCTTC. The chain recombines TRBV5-1 with TRBJ1-2; D uncertain. The length of the CDR3 is 13 residues. The V end was cut by 4 bases, the J end by 3 bases, with 10 bases between. The germline V gene encodes CDR1 SGHRS and CDR2 YFSETQ. Combining the CDR3 with reference TRBV5-1 and TRBJ1-2 gives the whole variable domain KAGVTQTPRYLIKTRGQQVTLSCSPISGHRSVSWYQQTPGQGLQFLFEYFSETQRNKGNFPGRFSGRQFSNSRSEMNVSTLELGDSALYLCASSPDVHYGYTFGSGTRLTVV.

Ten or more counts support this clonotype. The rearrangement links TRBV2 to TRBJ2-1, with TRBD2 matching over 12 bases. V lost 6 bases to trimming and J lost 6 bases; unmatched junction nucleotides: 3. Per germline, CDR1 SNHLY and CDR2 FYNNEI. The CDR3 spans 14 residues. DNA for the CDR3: TGTGCCAGCAGGGGACTAGCGGGCCTCAATGAGCAGTTCTTC. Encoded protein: CASRGLAGLNEQFF.

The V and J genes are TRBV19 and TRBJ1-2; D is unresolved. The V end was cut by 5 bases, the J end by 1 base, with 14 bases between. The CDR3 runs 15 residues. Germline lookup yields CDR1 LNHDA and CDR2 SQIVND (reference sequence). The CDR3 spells CASSAMDGNNYGYTF. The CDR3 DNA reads TGTGCCAGTAGTGCCATGGACGGGAATAACTATGGCTACACCTTC.

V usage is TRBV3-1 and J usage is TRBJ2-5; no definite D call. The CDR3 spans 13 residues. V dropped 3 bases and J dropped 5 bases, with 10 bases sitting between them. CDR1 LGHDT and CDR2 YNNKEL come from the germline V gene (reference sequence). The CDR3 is CASSHLQRETQYF. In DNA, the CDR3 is TGTGCCAGCAGCCATCTGCAACGGGAGACCCAGTACTTC.

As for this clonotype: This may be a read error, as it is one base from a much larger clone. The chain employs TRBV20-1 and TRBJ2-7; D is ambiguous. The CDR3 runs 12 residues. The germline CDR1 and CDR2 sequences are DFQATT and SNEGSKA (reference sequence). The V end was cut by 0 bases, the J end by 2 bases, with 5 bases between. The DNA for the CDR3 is TGCAGTGCTAGAGAGGAAACCTACGAGCAGTACTTC. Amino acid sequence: CSAREETYEQYF.

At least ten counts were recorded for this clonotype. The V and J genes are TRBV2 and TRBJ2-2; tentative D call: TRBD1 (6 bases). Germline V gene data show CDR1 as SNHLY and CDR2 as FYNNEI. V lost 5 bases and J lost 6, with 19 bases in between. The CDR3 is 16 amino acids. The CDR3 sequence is CASSTYGGTTSGELFF. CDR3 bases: TGTGCCAGCAGTACTTACGGTGGGACAACCTCCGGGGAGCTGTTTTTT.

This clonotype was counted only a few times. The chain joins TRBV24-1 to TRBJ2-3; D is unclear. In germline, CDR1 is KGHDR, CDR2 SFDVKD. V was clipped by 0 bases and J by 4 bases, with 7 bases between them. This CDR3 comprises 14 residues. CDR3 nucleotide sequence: TGTGCCACCAGTGATTTGGACGGACCAGATACGCAGTATTTT. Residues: CATSDLDGPDTQYF.

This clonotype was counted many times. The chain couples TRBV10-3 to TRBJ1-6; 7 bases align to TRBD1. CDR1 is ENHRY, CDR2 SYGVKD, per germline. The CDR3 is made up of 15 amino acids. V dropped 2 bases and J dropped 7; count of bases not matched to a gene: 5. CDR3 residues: CAISEITGVNSPLHF. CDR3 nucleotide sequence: TGTGCCATCAGTGAGATAACAGGGGTGAATTCACCCCTCCACTTT.

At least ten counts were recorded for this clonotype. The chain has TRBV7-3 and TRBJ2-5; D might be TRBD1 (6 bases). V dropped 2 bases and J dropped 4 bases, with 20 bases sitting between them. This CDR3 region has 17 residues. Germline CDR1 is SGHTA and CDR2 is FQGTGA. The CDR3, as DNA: TGTGCCAGCAGCTTACGGGCAGCAGGGGAAAGGGCAGAGACCCAGTACTTC. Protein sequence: CASSLRAAGERAETQYF.

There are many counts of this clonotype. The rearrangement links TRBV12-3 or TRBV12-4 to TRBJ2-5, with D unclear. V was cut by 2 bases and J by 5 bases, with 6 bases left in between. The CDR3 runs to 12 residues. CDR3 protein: CASSLLTETQYF. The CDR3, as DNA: TGTGCCAGCAGTTTATTGACCGAGACCCAGTACTTC.

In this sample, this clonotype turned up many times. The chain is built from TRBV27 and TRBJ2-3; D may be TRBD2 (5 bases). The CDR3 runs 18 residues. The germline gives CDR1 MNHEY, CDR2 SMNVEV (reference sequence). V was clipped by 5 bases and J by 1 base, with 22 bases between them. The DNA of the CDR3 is TGTGCCAGCAGTCCCCCTTCCTCCGGGGTCCGGGGCACAGATACGCAGTATTTT. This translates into CASSPPSSGVRGTDTQYF.

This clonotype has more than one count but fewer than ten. DNA of the CDR3: TGTGCCAGTAGTATAACACAGCTTAACACCGGGGAGCTGTTTTTT. Its protein is CASSITQLNTGELFF. This chain connects TRBV19 to TRBJ2-2, with D hard to call. V was cut by 2 bases and J by 2 bases, with 9 bases left in between. The CDR3 is 15 amino acids. Germline assignment: CDR1 LNHDA and CDR2 SQIVND (reference sequence). Together with reference TRBV19 and TRBJ2-2, the CDR3 gives the full variable domain: DGGITQSPKYLFRKEGQNVTLSCEQNLNHDAMYWYRQDPGQGLRLIYYSQIVNDFQKGDIAEGYSVSREKKESFPLTVTSAQKNPTAFYLCASSITQLNTGELFFGEGSRLTVL.

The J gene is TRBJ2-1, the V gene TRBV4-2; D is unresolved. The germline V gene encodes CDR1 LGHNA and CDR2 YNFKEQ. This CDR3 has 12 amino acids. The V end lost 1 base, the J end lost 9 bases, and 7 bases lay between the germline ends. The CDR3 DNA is TGTGCCAGCAGCCAAGGGGGTCCTGAGCAGTTCTTC. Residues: CASSQGGPEQFF.

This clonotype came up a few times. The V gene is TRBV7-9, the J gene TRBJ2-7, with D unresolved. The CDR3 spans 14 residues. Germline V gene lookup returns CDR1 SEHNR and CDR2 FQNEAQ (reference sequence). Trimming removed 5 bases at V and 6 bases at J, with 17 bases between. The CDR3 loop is CASSAPPFAGEQYF. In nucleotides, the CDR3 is TGTGCCAGCAGCGCCCCACCCTTTGCCGGCGAGCAGTACTTC.

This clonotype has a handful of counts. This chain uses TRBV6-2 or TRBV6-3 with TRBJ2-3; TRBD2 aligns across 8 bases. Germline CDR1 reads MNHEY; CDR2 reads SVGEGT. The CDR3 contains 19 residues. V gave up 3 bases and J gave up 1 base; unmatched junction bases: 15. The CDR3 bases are TGTGCCAGCAGTTATTTCCTTAGCGGGATCCCTAAGGGCACAGATACGCAGTATTTT. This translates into CASSYFLSGIPKGTDTQYF.

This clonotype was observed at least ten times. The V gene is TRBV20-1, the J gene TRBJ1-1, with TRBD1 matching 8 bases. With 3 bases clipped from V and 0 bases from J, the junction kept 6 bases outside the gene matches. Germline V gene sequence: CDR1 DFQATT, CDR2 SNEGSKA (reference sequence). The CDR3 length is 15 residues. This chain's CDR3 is CSASKRDRMNTEAFF. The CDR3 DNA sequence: TGCAGTGCTAGCAAGAGGGACAGGATGAACACTGAAGCTTTCTTT.

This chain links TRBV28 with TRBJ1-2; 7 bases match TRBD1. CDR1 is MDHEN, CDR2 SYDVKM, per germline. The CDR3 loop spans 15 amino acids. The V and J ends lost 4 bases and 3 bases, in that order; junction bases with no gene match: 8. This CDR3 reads CASSSSYQGDYGYTF. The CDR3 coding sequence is TGTGCCAGCAGTTCCTCATATCAGGGGGACTATGGCTACACCTTC.

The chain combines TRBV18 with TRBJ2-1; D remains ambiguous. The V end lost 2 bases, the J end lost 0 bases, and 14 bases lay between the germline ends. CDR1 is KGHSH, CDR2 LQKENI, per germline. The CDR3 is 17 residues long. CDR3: CASSPSPEIRSYNEQFF. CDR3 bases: TGTGCCAGCTCACCATCCCCTGAGATCCGCTCCTACAATGAGCAGTTCTTC.